A single T cell receptor beta chain is shown here with its context. Its antigen is currently not known. A much larger clone is a single base away; this may be a read error. Library method: 5' RACE. The data were produced on an Illumina HiSeq 2000. A universal primer binding site was added through template switching, and the final cDNA carried a unique molecular identifier so that TCR cDNA molecules could be counted accurately. Specific primers in the conserved constant-segment region were used to synthesize first-strand cDNA for TCR alpha and beta chains. To control for contamination, each cDNA library was double barcoded with a SMART-Mk sample barcode plus Illumina barcodes. Two successive PCR steps introduced TruSeq adapter sequences along with Illumina sample barcodes. The Illumina HiSeq platform was used with custom primers to sequence TCR alpha and beta cDNA libraries. The original pipeline was this. MiGEC processed the raw reads to extract unique molecular identifiers, while MiXCR was used to determine the CDR3 positions. Recombination models were inferred per individual with the repgenHMM and IGoR tools using an EM algorithm. Shared clonotypes were analyzed with the tcR package in R, and sharing was normalized by the product of cloneset sizes. To study raw recombination without the effects of thymic and clonal selection, out-of-frame nonproductive sequences were analyzed. TCRdb passed the public sequencing reads through fastp at Q25 and MiXCR, retaining productive beta sequences. Each entry is one CDR3 protein sequence, shown with its most common DNA and genes. The V and J calls here are based on TCRdb, not the publication. The sample includes 1.5 million to 2 million distinct CDR3 sequences, with about 30% observed a single time. Together, the top ten hold approximately 0.25% of the sample.

Only healthy Caucasian donors were included. The data are from a study of identical twins (dated by TCRdb to between 2015 and 2016). General notes on the study: To test whether fetal clonotypes persist, this study deep-sequenced TCR alpha and beta repertoires from monozygotic twins, from unrelated adults of various ages, and from cord blood. To rule out contamination, replicate twin experiments were performed at different times with different library preparation protocols. Beyond this particular receptor, the publication reports: Compared with coincidental sharing between unrelated individuals, out-of-frame TCR alpha sequences shared between twins had an excess of sequences with low generation probability. Conclusions relied on cross-sectional statistical analysis, since the same donors could not be followed over many years. Zero-insertion analyses could be partly confounded by invariant T cells such as MAIT and iNKT, although diverse VJ usage argued against such confounding for most clonotypes. Out-of-frame TCR alpha sharing in monozygotic twins was systematically underestimated by recombination models, whereas sharing between unrelated individuals was in agreement with the recombination models. Fewer insertions were carried by abundant cord blood beta clonotypes; a weaker similar trend was observed in young adult naive repertoires, while no such trend was observed in memory repertoires. In beta out-of-frame sequences, excess twin sharing was weaker, because having fewer shared sequences lowered the signal-to-noise ratio.

The germline V gene (reference sequence) provides CDR1 MNHNY and CDR2 SVGAGI. The CDR3, from cysteine to phenylalanine, totals 14 residues. The kept DNA is CDR3 alone, 42 bases in frame from the first base. The clonotype comes from a newborn girl in good health. The rearranged segments are TRBV6-6 and TRBJ2-5; D gene: possibly TRBD2, on 5 matching bases. The sample taken for sequencing was cord blood. The bases are TGTGCCAGCAGTTACTCGAGATCGGAGGAGACCCACTACTTC. This is translated as CASSYSRSEETHYF.